This T cell receptor (beta chain) was recorded in a study of long-term antiretroviral therapy in people with HIV. About this clone: This specimen includes other DNA sequences encoding the same CDR3.

People in the study who had HIV all got their treatment in the United States. The CDR3 runs 12 residues. V was cut by 2 bases and J by 4 bases, with 3 bases left in between. Germline V gene sequence: CDR1 KGHSH, CDR2 LQKENI. Samples were assayed with immunoSEQ v3.0 at survey level. It was about 40,000-55,000 T-cell genomes per sample that sequencing targeted. Clones were sequenced by immunoSEQ multiplex PCR, and TCRdb holds only the in-frame ones, with some missing. The table includes just over 15,000 clones, about 80% detected once. The source is a man aged 35 to 55 with HIV. The sample was unsorted PBMCs, taken just before starting antiretroviral therapy. The genes are TRBV18 and TRBJ2-1; no firm D call. For the CDR3, the DNA is TGTGCCAGCTCACCAGGTTACAATGAGCAGTTCTTC. This codes for CASSPGYNEQFF.